The 28 T cell receptor beta chains listed next were all sequenced from one sample in a study of CD8+ T cells in alopecia areata listed by TCRdb under 2018. The receptor library was made with the immunoSEQ multiplex PCR assay. RNA was extracted from all samples and reverse transcribed into cDNA as template for TCR sequencing. The immuneACCESS repertoire file appears here via TCRdb, limited to in-frame rearrangements. These files lack a portion of the clones; in checked studies, under half of the deficit traces to unresolved V genes, and the cause of the others is not known. The sample table holds some 14,000 clones, of which approximately 58% were seen once. 3.9% of the sample is in the top ten clones. In roughly five patients from the biomarker study, CD4+ cells were sorted further to obtain CD25+CD127- cells. Sequencing was carried out using CD4+ Tregs sorted from blood. Every receptor here comes from a human donor with alopecia areata.

This chain joins TRBV6-5 and TRBJ2-1; D uncertain. CDR1 is MNHEY and CDR2 is SVGAGI in the germline V gene. The length of the CDR3 is 11 residues. V shed 6 bases and J shed 8 bases, with 8 bases lying between them. In nucleotides, the CDR3 is TGTGCCAGCAGCCGGAGATATGAGCAGTTCTTC. Translating it yields CASSRRYEQFF.

This clone came up once. The chain uses TRBV4-1 and TRBJ1-4; 7 bases line up with TRBD1. The CDR3 runs to 16 residues. Germline V gives CDR1 MGHRA, CDR2 YSYEKL. The V segment lost 2 bases and the J segment 5 bases; nucleotides outside the gene matches: 8. This CDR3 reads CASSQPPGQRNEKLFF. The CDR3 bases are TGCGCCAGCAGCCAACCGCCGGGACAGAGAAATGAAAAACTGTTTTTT.

This clone is judged medium-sized. The chain uses TRBV9 and TRBJ2-1; no clear D. The CDR3 has 12 residues. Germline lookup yields CDR1 SGDLS and CDR2 YYNGEE. Deletions cut 2 bases from V and 10 bases from J, with 10 bases between. The CDR3 DNA follows: TGTGCCAGCAGCGTGGAAGGCATGGAGCAGTTCTTC. It codes for CASSVEGMEQFF.

This clone appeared a few times. The chain couples TRBV7-3 to TRBJ2-7; 9 nucleotides align to TRBD1. CDR3 size: 15 residues. Germline V lookup: CDR1 SGHTA, CDR2 FQGTGA. V lost 5 bases to trimming and J lost 5 bases; unmatched junction nucleotides: 10. Here the CDR3 DNA reads TGTGCCAGCAGCCACTTACAGGGGGCGCGTAACGAGCAGTACTTC. This translates into CASSHLQGARNEQYF. The complete variable domain, with remaining parts taken from reference TRBV7-3 and TRBJ2-7, reads GAGVSQTPSNKVTEKGKYVELRCDPISGHTALYWYRQSLGQGPEFLIYFQGTGAADDSGLPNDRFFAVRPEGSVSTLKIQRTERGDSAVYLCASSHLQGARNEQYFGPGTRLTVT.

The chain has TRBV7-8 and TRBJ2-6, with D perhaps matching TRBD2 (6 bases). Looked up from germline, CDR1 is SGHVS and CDR2 is FQNEAQ. Deletions cut 1 base from V and 2 bases from J, with 18 bases between. This CDR3 region has 19 residues. The CDR3 sequence: CASSLVGVGLATGANVLTF. DNA for the CDR3: TGTGCCAGCAGCTTAGTCGGGGTGGGACTGGCTACTGGGGCCAACGTCCTGACTTTC.

In DNA, the CDR3 is TGTGCCAGCAGCTTTATAGGGAGCACAGATACGCAGTATTTT. This encodes CASSFIGSTDTQYF. The chain is built from TRBV5-4 and TRBJ2-3; D is uncertain. CDR3 length: 14 amino acids. From germline, CDR1 is SGHNT and CDR2 YYREEE (reference sequence). Trimming shortened V by 2 bases and J by 0 bases, and 7 bases separated the two germline ends.

This chain joins TRBV28 and TRBJ1-2; D not certain. The germline gives CDR1 MDHEN, CDR2 SYDVKM. V gave up 7 bases and J gave up 8 bases, with 14 bases separating them. CDR3 length equals 12 residues. DNA of the CDR3: TGTGCCAGCACCGACACCCGAGACGGCTACACCTTC. The encoded protein is CASTDTRDGYTF.

The CDR3 region is CSVGRDSREKLFF. CDR3 coding DNA: TGCAGCGTTGGGAGGGACAGTCGTGAAAAACTGTTTTTT. The chain combines TRBV29-1 with TRBJ1-4; TRBD1 matches at 7 bases. The CDR3 is made up of 13 amino acids. Losses at the gene ends were 4 bases for V and 7 bases for J; bases not matched to a gene: 6. Looked up from germline, CDR1 is SQVTM and CDR2 is ANQGSEA. The full variable domain, completed using reference TRBV29-1 and TRBJ1-4, is SAVISQKPSRDICQRGTSLTIQCQVDSQVTMMFWYRQQPGQSLTLIATANQGSEATYESGFVIDKFPISRPNLTFSTLTVSNMSPEDSSIYLCSVGRDSREKLFFGSGTQLSVL.

This chain connects TRBV19 to TRBJ2-5, with TRBD2 matching 13 bases. The V and J ends lost 5 bases and 4 bases, in that order; junction bases with no gene match: 22. There are 21 residues in the CDR3. CDR1 is LNHDA and CDR2 is SQIVND in the germline V gene (reference sequence). CDR3 DNA sequence: TGTGCCAGTAGTCTCCGACTAGCGGGAGGAGGGGGACGTAGCTCCGGAGAGACCCAGTACTTC. Translation gives CASSLRLAGGGGRSSGETQYF.

V gene TRBV28 combines with J gene TRBJ1-2; 7 bases match TRBD1. Trimming cost V 2 bases and J 8 bases; bases outside gene matches: 11. The CDR3 length is 15 residues. The germline gives CDR1 MDHEN, CDR2 SYDVKM. DNA for the CDR3: TGTGCCAGCAGTTTAGGGACGAATTACAGGGGAGGCTACACCTTC. Translating it yields CASSLGTNYRGGYTF.

This chain joins TRBV5-1 and TRBJ1-2, with D unresolved. Trimming left V 0 bases short and J 6 bases short, with 15 bases between. CDR1 SGHRS and CDR2 YFSETQ come from the germline V gene. This CDR3 has 15 residues. CDR3 sequence: CASSLEGDTSDGYTF. The DNA of the CDR3 is TGCGCCAGCAGCTTGGAGGGCGATACGTCCGATGGCTACACCTTC.

The rearrangement uses TRBV6-4 and TRBJ1-5; 8 positions agree with TRBD1. V was clipped by 2 bases and J by 0 bases; unmatched bases: 12. This CDR3 contains 19 residues. Germline CDR1 is MRHNA and CDR2 is SNTAGT. The CDR3 DNA follows: TGTGCCAGCAGTGACAGGTGGCAGGGGGCCTACTATAGCAATCAGCCCCAGCATTTT. Translated: CASSDRWQGAYYSNQPQHF.

The chain uses TRBV4-1 and TRBJ2-7; TRBD2 agrees at 7 bases. Trimming removed 4 bases from V and 2 bases from J; junction bases left unmatched: 5. CDR1 is MGHRA and CDR2 is YSYEKL in the germline V gene. This CDR3 has 14 amino acids. This chain's CDR3 is CASSLGTTTYEQYF. CDR3 DNA sequence: TGCGCCAGCAGCCTCGGGACTACCACCTACGAGCAGTACTTC.

The CDR3 region has the DNA TGTGCCAGCAGCTTAACTCTCGGGAGCGAGCAGTACTTC. Translation gives CASSLTLGSEQYF. The chain couples TRBV7-3 to TRBJ2-7, with a tentative D call TRBD2 (6 bases). Germline CDR1 reads SGHTA; CDR2 reads FQGTGA. Trimming shortened V by 0 bases and J by 6 bases, and 9 bases separated the two germline ends. This CDR3 is built from 13 residues.

This rearrangement joins TRBV7-9 to TRBJ1-1; D is unclear. Deletions cut 1 base from V and 6 bases from J, with 6 bases between. Germline assignment: CDR1 SEHNR and CDR2 FQNEAQ (reference sequence). CDR3 length: 12 residues. The CDR3 loop reads CASSLDLSEAFF. The CDR3 DNA reads TGTGCCAGCAGCTTAGATCTATCTGAAGCTTTCTTT.

This clone was picked up one time. The chain carries TRBV28 and TRBJ1-2, with D perhaps TRBD1 (6 bases). The CDR3 has 15 amino acids. Germline V lookup: CDR1 MDHEN, CDR2 SYDVKM. Trimming stripped 1 base from V and 4 bases from J, with 13 bases between. The chain's CDR3 is CASSLFSGASYGYTF. DNA for the CDR3: TGTGCCAGCAGTTTATTCTCGGGGGCGTCCTATGGCTACACCTTC.

Notes on this clone: One junction end disagrees with the germline gene, perhaps due to a read error. The sample contains more than one DNA sequence encoding this CDR3. The chain links TRBV29-1 to TRBJ2-1; D is possibly TRBD1 (6 bases). Germline V CDR1 and CDR2: SQVTM, ANQGSEA. The length of the CDR3 is 11 residues. DNA for the CDR3: TGTAGCGTTGTGGACAGAAGTCAGCAGTTCTTC. Translated: CSVVDRSQQFF.

This clone showed up just once. The chain recombines TRBV6-7 with TRBJ2-6; D unresolved. TRBV6-7 is assigned to the ORF class and has an uncertain function. The CDR3 extends over 19 amino acids. V was clipped by 5 bases and J by 5 bases, with 25 bases between them. The CDR3: CASSQRWRIYKSRANVLTF. CDR3 nucleotides: TGTGCCAGCAGTCAACGTTGGCGTATTTACAAAAGTCGGGCCAACGTCCTGACTTTC.

By sample fraction, this clone is medium-sized (0.01 to 0.1%). The chain uses TRBV5-8 and TRBJ1-5; unclear D gene. With 4 bases removed from V and 1 base from J, the gap between germline ends came to 12 bases. Germline-derived CDR1 and CDR2 are SGHTS and YDEGEE. There are 15 residues in the CDR3. CDR3 amino acids: CASSGGRRSNQPQHF. In DNA, the CDR3 is TGTGCCAGCAGCGGAGGGCGGCGGAGCAATCAGCCCCAGCATTTT.

The chain combines TRBV5-1 with TRBJ2-7; D is tentatively TRBD1 or TRBD2 (5 bases each). Trimming removed 3 bases from V and 7 bases from J, with 11 bases in between. CDR1 and CDR2 from the germline V gene are SGHRS and YFSETQ. The CDR3 consists of 12 residues. The CDR3 is CASSWGSGEQYF. CDR3 nucleotides: TGCGCCAGCAGCTGGGGGTCAGGGGAGCAGTACTTC.

V gene TRBV18 combines with J gene TRBJ2-7; possible D gene TRBD1, 5 bases. V was clipped by 4 bases and J by 3 bases, with 7 bases between them. This CDR3 has 12 amino acids. Germline-derived CDR1 and CDR2 are KGHSH and LQKENI. CDR3 bases: TGTGCCAGCTCACAAGACAGCTACGAGCAGTACTTC. This gives the protein CASSQDSYEQYF.

The CDR3 reads CASSAGLVIDTQYF. DNA for the CDR3: TGCGCCAGCAGCGCGGGACTAGTGATAGATACGCAGTATTTT. The V gene is TRBV5-1, the J gene TRBJ2-3, with TRBD2 matching 8 bases. The junction had 6 bases not matched to a gene; V was cut back by 4 bases and J by 5 bases. Per germline, CDR1 SGHRS and CDR2 YFSETQ. The CDR3 is made up of 14 amino acids.

V gene TRBV9 combines with J gene TRBJ2-3; 8 positions match TRBD1. The CDR3 has 15 amino acids. V shed 6 bases, J shed 1 base, and the junction held 7 bases outside the gene matches. The germline gives CDR1 SGDLS, CDR2 YYNGEE. The CDR3 here is CASTLRQGRTDTQYF. Here the CDR3 DNA reads TGTGCCAGCACCCTACGACAGGGGCGCACAGATACGCAGTATTTT.

This clone has more than one count but fewer than ten. The chain carries TRBV18 and TRBJ2-1, with TRBD2 matching over 7 bases. V was clipped by 4 bases and J by 7 bases; unmatched bases: 10. The CDR3 has 15 residues. The germline gives CDR1 KGHSH, CDR2 LQKENI. The CDR3 here is CASSLGGLLQNEQFF. CDR3 DNA: TGTGCCAGCTCACTGGGAGGGCTATTACAAAATGAGCAGTTCTTC.

The V and J genes are TRBV29-1 and TRBJ1-2; 10 bases map to TRBD1. V lost 6 bases, J lost 14 bases, and 9 bases stayed unmatched. The CDR3 sequence is 11 residues long. Germline V gene data show CDR1 as SQVTM and CDR2 as ANQGSEA. CDR3 DNA sequence: TGCAGCGTGGATGACAGGGGGCCGAATACCTTC. This codes for CSVDDRGPNTF.

The V call is TRBV30, the J call TRBJ1-1, with D tentatively TRBD1 (5 bases). V was cut by 4 bases and J by 7 bases, with 19 bases left in between. The germline V gene encodes CDR1 GTSNPN and CDR2 SVGIG (reference sequence). This CDR3 has 14 amino acids. The CDR3 protein is CAWNSGPGRVEAFF. CDR3 DNA: TGTGCCTGGAACTCAGGGCCGGGTAGAGTTGAAGCTTTCTTT.

V and J are TRBV7-6 and TRBJ2-3, with TRBD2 as a possible D gene (5 bases). Germline values: CDR1 SGHVS, CDR2 FNYEAQ. V was clipped by 5 bases and J by 4 bases, with 13 bases between them. The CDR3 spans 14 residues. The CDR3 reads CASSPVGISDTQYF. CDR3 sequence (DNA): TGTGCCAGCAGCCCTGTCGGGATTTCAGATACGCAGTATTTT.

To note about this clone: A much larger clone differs from this one at a single base, so this may be a read error. The sample holds other DNA sequences that translate to the same CDR3. V and J are TRBV4-1 and TRBJ2-5; 13 bases map to TRBD2. Germline-derived CDR1 and CDR2 are MGHRA and YSYEKL. The CDR3 totals 16 residues. With V trimmed by 4 bases and J by 2 bases, 4 bases remained unmatched. This chain's CDR3 is CASSRGLAGQQETQYF. CDR3 sequence (DNA): TGCGCCAGCAGCCGGGGACTAGCGGGACAGCAAGAGACCCAGTACTTC.